Following are 8 T cell receptor beta chains from one sample sequenced in a study of T cell changes during pregnancy in multiple sclerosis. Repertoires were generated with immunoSEQ multiplex PCR, while TCRdb's copy carries only in-frame clones and drops some. The sample shows tens of thousands of clones, approximately 80% of them seen only once. Specimen: CD4+ T cells from peripheral blood mononuclear cells, collected before pregnancy. The receptors originated from a female donor with multiple sclerosis, enrolled in a pregnancy study.

The chain is built from TRBV29-1 and TRBJ1-1; the D is unclear. Germline CDR1 and CDR2: SQVTM and ANQGSEA. V lost 4 bases to trimming and J lost 2 bases, with 5 bases between them. This CDR3 spans 11 amino acids. The CDR3 loop reads CSVASNTEAFF. The CDR3 region has the DNA TGCAGCGTTGCTAGCAACACTGAAGCTTTCTTT.

The chain is built from TRBV7-2 and TRBJ2-6; 10 nucleotides match TRBD1. Germline trimming cut 3 bases from V and 0 bases from J; bases unmatched to any gene: 5. CDR1 is SGHTA and CDR2 is FQGNSA in the germline V gene. CDR3 length: 18 amino acids. CDR3 in amino acids: CASSFRGTGDSGANVLTF. CDR3 nucleotides: TGTGCCAGCAGCTTTCGGGGGACAGGGGACTCTGGGGCCAACGTCCTGACTTTC.

The chain is built from TRBV5-6 and TRBJ2-1; D perhaps matches TRBD1 (5 bases). The V gene lost 0 bases and the J gene lost 2 bases, with 9 bases spanning the gap. The length of the CDR3 is 15 residues. Germline loops: CDR1 SGHDT, CDR2 YYEEEE. CDR3 in amino acids: CASSLGRGTYNEQFF. The CDR3 DNA is TGTGCCAGCAGCTTGGGTAGGGGAACCTACAATGAGCAGTTCTTC.

By share, this clone counts as medium-sized. This chain connects TRBV4-2 to TRBJ2-1; 8 bases line up with TRBD1. The V and J ends lost 4 bases and 6 bases, in that order; junction bases with no gene match: 2. Per the germline V gene, CDR1 is LGHNA and CDR2 is YNFKEQ. This CDR3 comprises 13 residues. The CDR3 DNA reads TGTGCCAGCAGCCTTGGACAGGGCAATGAGCAGTTCTTC. As protein: CASSLGQGNEQFF.

The V gene is TRBV30, the J gene TRBJ2-7, with D unclear. The CDR3 is 13 amino acids. V lost 0 bases to trimming and J lost 4 bases, with 10 bases between them. The germline V gene encodes CDR1 GTSNPN and CDR2 SVGIG (reference sequence). The CDR3 spells CAWSVVPLYEQYF. The CDR3, as DNA: TGTGCCTGGAGTGTCGTTCCCTTATACGAGCAGTACTTC.

The rearrangement links TRBV7-8 to TRBJ2-1; D ambiguous. Germline CDR1 SGHVS, CDR2 FQNEAQ. V was pared by 5 bases and J by 6 bases, with 20 bases between. This CDR3 has 16 residues. CDR3 bases: TGTGCCAGCAGCCCTAGGAGAGACTTTCCGCTCAATGAGCAGTTCTTC. This sequence encodes CASSPRRDFPLNEQFF.

V gene TRBV4-3 combines with J gene TRBJ1-1, with D maybe TRBD1 (6 bases). This CDR3 has 15 residues. Germline CDR1 reads LGHNA; CDR2 reads YSLEER. Trimming stripped 4 bases from V and 3 bases from J, with 15 bases between. This CDR3 reads CASSPRTAGDTEAFF. The CDR3 region has the DNA TGCGCCAGCAGCCCTCGGACAGCGGGGGACACTGAAGCTTTCTTT.

The gene calls are TRBV7-9 and TRBJ2-3, with no clear D. Per germline, CDR1 SEHNR and CDR2 FQNEAQ (reference sequence). Trimming removed 6 bases from V and 4 bases from J, with 8 bases in between. The CDR3 covers 12 residues. CDR3 sequence reads: CASRSSADTQYF. Written as DNA, the CDR3 is TGTGCCAGCAGGTCGAGCGCAGATACGCAGTATTTT.